Below are 11 T cell receptor beta chains sequenced from a single sample in a study of blood T cells in healthy people across ages. Through a sample-barcoded 5' primer and a J-beta primer mix, a second PCR was run for 7 to 11 cycles. TCRdb used MiXCR to reprocess the 5' RACE reads, holding one entry per CDR3 protein. The table includes some 640,000 distinct CDR3 sequences, roughly 31% detected once. Material: blood. The source of these receptors is a woman of 80 years or more in good health.

This clonotype was seen repeatedly, ten times or more. V gene TRBV7-9 combines with J gene TRBJ2-3; D perhaps matches TRBD2 (5 bases). This CDR3 contains 17 residues. Trimming took 5 bases from V and 1 from J, leaving 19 bases between them. Germline V gene lookup returns CDR1 SEHNR and CDR2 FQNEAQ (reference sequence). CDR3 DNA: TGTGCCAGCAGCCCCCCGGGGTGGGGAGAAGGCACAGATACGCAGTATTTT. As protein: CASSPPGWGEGTDTQYF.

This clonotype occurred a few times. The V gene is TRBV6-6, the J gene TRBJ1-5; D uncertain. Trimming removed 6 bases from V and 2 bases from J, with 8 bases in between. In germline, CDR1 is MNHNY, CDR2 SVGAGI (reference sequence). The CDR3 is 13 amino acids. CDR3 amino acids: CASRGGGNQPQHF. Written as DNA, the CDR3 is TGTGCCAGCAGGGGTGGGGGCAATCAGCCCCAGCATTTT.

This clonotype has at least ten counts. The CDR3 DNA follows: TGTGCCACCAGAGGGGGACTTGGCAATCAGCCCCAGCATTTT. Protein product: CATRGGLGNQPQHF. The chain joins TRBV10-3 to TRBJ1-5, with D maybe TRBD1 (6 bases). Trimming cost V 10 bases and J 2 bases, with 15 bases left between them. CDR1 is ENHRY and CDR2 is SYGVKD in the germline V gene. This CDR3 has 14 amino acids.

As for this clonotype: Just one base apart from a much larger clone, this may be a read error. This sequence joins TRBV12-3 or TRBV12-4 and TRBJ2-3; D remains unclear. CDR3 length: 14 residues. V lost 4 bases and J 1 base, leaving 9 bases between the germline ends. The CDR3 region has the DNA TGTGCCAGCAGTTGGGGTTTGGGCACAGATACGCAGTATTTT. Translated, it gives CASSWGLGTDTQYF.

The chain employs TRBV24-1 and TRBJ1-5; 9 bases map to TRBD1. Trimming removed 7 bases from V and 3 bases from J; junction bases left unmatched: 9. Germline assignment: CDR1 KGHDR and CDR2 SFDVKD. The CDR3 loop spans 16 amino acids. CDR3 region: CATSSDRGVPNQPQHF. The CDR3 bases are TGTGCCACCAGCTCTGACAGGGGGGTCCCCAATCAGCCCCAGCATTTT.

J is TRBJ2-7 and V is TRBV5-1; D unresolved. Trimming shortened V by 0 bases and J by 3 bases, and 10 bases separated the two germline ends. CDR1 and CDR2 from the germline V gene are SGHRS and YFSETQ. The CDR3 length is 14 residues. Here the CDR3 reads CASSLGGCFYEQYF. The CDR3 DNA sequence: TGCGCCAGCAGCTTGGGCGGCTGCTTCTACGAGCAGTACTTC.

A few counts support this clonotype. A read error may produce the germline difference seen at one junction end. The chain uses TRBV4-1 and TRBJ1-2; D uncertain. The germline CDR1 and CDR2 sequences are MGHRA and YSYEKL. CDR3 size: 13 residues. CDR3 coding DNA: TGCGCCAGCAGCTTAACCGACTACTATGGCTGCACCTTC. Translation: CASSLTDYYGCTF.

This clonotype showed up just once. Given a much more abundant clone one base away, this may be a read error. Given the absence of the conserved phenylalanine or tryptophan at the CDR3 end, a read error is likely. The chain is built from TRBV27 and TRBJ1-4; D is ambiguous. Germline CDR1 is MNHEY and CDR2 is SMNVEV (reference sequence). This CDR3 has 15 amino acids. Trimming stripped 3 bases from V and 3 bases from J, with 11 bases between. CDR3 region: CASSFLSRSNEKLFS. CDR3 sequence (DNA): TGTGCCAGCAGTTTCCTAAGCAGGTCTAATGAAAAACTGTTTTCT.

This clonotype was found many times. This chain links TRBV12-3 or TRBV12-4 with TRBJ1-2; D may be TRBD1 (5 bases). Trimming took off 4 bases at V and 5 bases at J, with 17 bases between the two ends. This CDR3 contains 15 residues. The CDR3: CASSSLTEVGYGYTF. CDR3 sequence (DNA): TGTGCCAGCAGTTCCCTGACAGAGGTGGGATATGGCTACACCTTC.

Turning to this clonotype: A read error may explain this, as a much larger clone is one base away. The chain carries TRBV19 and TRBJ2-1; tentatively, D is TRBD2 (5 bases). Germline loops: CDR1 LNHDA, CDR2 SQIVND (reference sequence). The V end was cut by 6 bases, the J end by 6 bases, with 15 bases between. This CDR3 has 14 residues. The chain's CDR3 is CASRILLAGNEQFF. CDR3 coding DNA: TGTGCCAGTAGGATCTTGCTAGCCGGCAATGAGCAGTTCTTC.

This clonotype has only a few counts. The gene calls are TRBV23-1 and TRBJ2-6; D ambiguous. TRBV23-1 qualifies as an ORF whose function is uncertain. Trimming left V 0 bases short and J 5 bases short, with 11 bases between. CDR3 size: 16 residues. Here the CDR3 DNA reads TGCGCCAGCAGTCAATCAGAAGGAGCGTGGGCCAACGTCCTGACTTTC. This encodes CASSQSEGAWANVLTF.